This TCR beta chain was recovered during a study of human T cells and chemical hapten exposure. This clonotype was observed a handful of times. Its antigen remains unknown. Trimming shortened V by 1 base and J by 0 bases, and 10 bases separated the two germline ends. CDR1 SGHRS and CDR2 YFSETQ come from the germline V gene. This CDR3 comprises 15 residues. Time point meaning: patch test 1, 2 weeks after DPC sensitization. Treatment noted: therapeutic diphenylcyclopropenone sensitization with weekly scalp DPC. Study results and limitations: No shift was seen in TCRs above 1 in 1000 frequency with DPC sensitization.

TCRdb processed the RACE reads anew with MiXCR; each CDR3 protein has one entry. The sample includes around 160,000 distinct CDR3 sequences, roughly 15% of them seen just once. The V gene is TRBV5-1, the J gene TRBJ1-1; D gene unclear. Here the sequenced sample was whole blood, taken in connection with sensitization to the hapten diphenylcyclopropenone (DPC). The source is a woman under 40 with alopecia areata. Some clones in this sample may be carry-over from other donors' samples. This chain's CDR3 is CASSLRAAMNTEAFF. The CDR3, as DNA: TGCGCCAGCAGCTTGCGCGCAGCGATGAACACTGAAGCTTTCTTT.